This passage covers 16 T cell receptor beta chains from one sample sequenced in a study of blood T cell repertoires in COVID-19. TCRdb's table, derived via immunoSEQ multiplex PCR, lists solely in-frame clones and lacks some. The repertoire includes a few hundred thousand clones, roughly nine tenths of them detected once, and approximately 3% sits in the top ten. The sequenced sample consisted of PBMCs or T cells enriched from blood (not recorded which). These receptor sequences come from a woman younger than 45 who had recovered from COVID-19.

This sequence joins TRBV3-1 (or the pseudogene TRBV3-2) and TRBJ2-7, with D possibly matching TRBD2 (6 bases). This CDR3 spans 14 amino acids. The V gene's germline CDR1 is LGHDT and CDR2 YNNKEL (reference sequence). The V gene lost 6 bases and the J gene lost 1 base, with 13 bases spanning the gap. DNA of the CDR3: TGTGCCAGCAGTCACGGGACTTTTTCCTACGAGCAGTACTTC. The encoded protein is CASSHGTFSYEQYF.

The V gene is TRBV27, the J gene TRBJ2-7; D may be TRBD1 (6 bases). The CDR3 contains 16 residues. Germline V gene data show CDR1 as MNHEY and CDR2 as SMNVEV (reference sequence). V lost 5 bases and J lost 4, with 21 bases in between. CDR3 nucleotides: TGTGCCAGCAGTAAAACTACAGGGTCCCTTCGGTACGAGCAGTACTTC. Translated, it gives CASSKTTGSLRYEQYF.

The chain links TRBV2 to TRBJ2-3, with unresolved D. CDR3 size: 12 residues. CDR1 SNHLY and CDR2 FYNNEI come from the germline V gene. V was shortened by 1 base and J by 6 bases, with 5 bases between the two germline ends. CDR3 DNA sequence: TGTGCCAGCAGTGAAGTAGAGGATACGCAGTATTTT. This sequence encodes CASSEVEDTQYF.

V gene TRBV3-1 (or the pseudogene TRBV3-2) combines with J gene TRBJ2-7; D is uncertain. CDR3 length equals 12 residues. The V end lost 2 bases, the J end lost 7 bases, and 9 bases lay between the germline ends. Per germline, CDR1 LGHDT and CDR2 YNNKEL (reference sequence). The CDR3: CASSQYEEEQYF. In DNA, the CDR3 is TGTGCCAGCAGCCAATATGAAGAGGAGCAGTACTTC.

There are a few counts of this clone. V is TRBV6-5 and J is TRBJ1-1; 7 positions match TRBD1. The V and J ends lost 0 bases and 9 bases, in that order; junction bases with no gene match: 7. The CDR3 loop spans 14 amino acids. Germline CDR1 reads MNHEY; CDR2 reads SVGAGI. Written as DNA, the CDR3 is TGTGCCAGCAGTTACTCGAGACAGGGCCTCAAAGCTTTCTTT. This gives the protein CASSYSRQGLKAFF.

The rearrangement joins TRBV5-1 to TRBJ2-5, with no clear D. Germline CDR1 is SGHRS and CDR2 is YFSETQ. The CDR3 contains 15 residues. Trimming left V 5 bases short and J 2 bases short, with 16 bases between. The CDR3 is CASSLLPGSQETQYF. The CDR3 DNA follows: TGCGCCAGCAGTCTTCTCCCCGGGTCTCAAGAGACCCAGTACTTC.

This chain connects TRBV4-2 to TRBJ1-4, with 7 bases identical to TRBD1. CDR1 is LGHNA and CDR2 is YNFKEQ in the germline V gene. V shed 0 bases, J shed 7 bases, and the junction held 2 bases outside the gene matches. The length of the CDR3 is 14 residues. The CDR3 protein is CASSQEQGSEKLFF. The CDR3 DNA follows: TGTGCCAGCAGCCAAGAACAGGGGAGTGAAAAACTGTTTTTT.

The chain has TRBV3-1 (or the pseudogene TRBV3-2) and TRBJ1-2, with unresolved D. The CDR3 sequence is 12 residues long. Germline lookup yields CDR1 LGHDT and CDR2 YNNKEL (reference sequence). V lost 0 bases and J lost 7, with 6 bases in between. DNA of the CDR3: TGTGCCAGCAGCCAAGATAGCGGTGGCTACACCTTC. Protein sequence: CASSQDSGGYTF.

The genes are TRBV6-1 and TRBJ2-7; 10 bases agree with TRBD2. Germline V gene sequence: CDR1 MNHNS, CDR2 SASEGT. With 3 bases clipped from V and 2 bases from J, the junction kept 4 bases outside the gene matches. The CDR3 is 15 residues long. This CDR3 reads CASSESSGGPYEQYF. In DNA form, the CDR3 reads TGTGCCAGCAGTGAGAGTAGCGGGGGGCCCTACGAGCAGTACTTC.

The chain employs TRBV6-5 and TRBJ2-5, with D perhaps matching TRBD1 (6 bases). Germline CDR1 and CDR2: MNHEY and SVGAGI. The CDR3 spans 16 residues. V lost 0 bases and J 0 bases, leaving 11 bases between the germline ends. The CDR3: CASSYSRGSHQETQYF. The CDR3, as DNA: TGTGCCAGCAGTTACTCTAGGGGGTCTCACCAAGAGACCCAGTACTTC.

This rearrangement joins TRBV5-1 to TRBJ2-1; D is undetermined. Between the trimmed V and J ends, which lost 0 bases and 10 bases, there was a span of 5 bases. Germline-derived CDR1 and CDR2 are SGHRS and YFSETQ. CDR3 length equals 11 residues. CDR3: CASSLDWEQFF. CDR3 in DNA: TGCGCCAGCAGCTTGGACTGGGAGCAGTTCTTC. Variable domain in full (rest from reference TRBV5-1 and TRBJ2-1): KAGVTQTPRYLIKTRGQQVTLSCSPISGHRSVSWYQQTPGQGLQFLFEYFSETQRNKGNFPGRFSGRQFSNSRSEMNVSTLELGDSALYLCASSLDWEQFFGPGTRLTVL.

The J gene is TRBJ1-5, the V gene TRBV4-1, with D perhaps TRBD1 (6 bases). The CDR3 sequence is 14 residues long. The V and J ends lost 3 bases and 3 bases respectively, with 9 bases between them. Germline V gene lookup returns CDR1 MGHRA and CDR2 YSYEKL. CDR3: CASSQTGVNQPQHF. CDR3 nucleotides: TGCGCCAGCAGCCAGACAGGTGTCAATCAGCCCCAGCATTTT.

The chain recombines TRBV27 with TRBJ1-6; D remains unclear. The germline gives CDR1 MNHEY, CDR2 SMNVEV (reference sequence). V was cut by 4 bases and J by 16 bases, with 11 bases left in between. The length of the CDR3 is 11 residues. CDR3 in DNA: TGTGCCAGCAGTTCCCAACATGGTCTCCACTTT. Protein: CASSSQHGLHF.

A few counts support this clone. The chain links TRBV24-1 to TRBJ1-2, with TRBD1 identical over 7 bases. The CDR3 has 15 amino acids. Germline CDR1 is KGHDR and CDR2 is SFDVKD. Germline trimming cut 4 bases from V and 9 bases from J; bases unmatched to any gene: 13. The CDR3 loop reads CATSDPGQPVLSYTF. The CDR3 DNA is TGTGCCACCAGTGACCCGGGACAGCCGGTTTTGAGCTACACCTTC.

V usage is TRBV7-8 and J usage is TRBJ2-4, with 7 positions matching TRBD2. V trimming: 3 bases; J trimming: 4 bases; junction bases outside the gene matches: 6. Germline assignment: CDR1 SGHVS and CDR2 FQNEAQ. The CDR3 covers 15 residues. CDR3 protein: CASSFGGGGKNIQYF. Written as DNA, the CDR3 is TGTGCCAGCAGCTTCGGTGGCGGGGGAAAAAACATTCAGTACTTC.

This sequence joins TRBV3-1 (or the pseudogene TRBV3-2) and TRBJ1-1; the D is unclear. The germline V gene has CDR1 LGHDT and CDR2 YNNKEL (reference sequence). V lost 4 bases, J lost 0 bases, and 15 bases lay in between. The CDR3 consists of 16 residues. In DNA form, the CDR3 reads TGTGCCAGCAGCCCTTCAACCGGGGTAATGAACACTGAAGCTTTCTTT. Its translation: CASSPSTGVMNTEAFF.